These 12 T cell receptor beta chains were all obtained from the same sample, sequenced in a study of T cell clusters in autoimmune cytopenias. TRB was amplified from 250 ng of peripheral blood genomic DNA per sample. Multiplex touch-down PCR amplified TRB using TRB-A and TRB-B pools in one tube. TCRdb reprocessed the multiplex PCR reads and reports one entry per CDR3 protein, with no DNA. This specimen shows some 9,600 distinct CDR3 sequences; the ten leading clones hold around a tenth. The sequenced sample consisted of peripheral blood. These receptors all come from a human donor with an autoimmune cytopenia or autoimmune hepatitis (not recorded which).

This clonotype registers medium-sized by frequency. The rearrangement links TRBV19 to TRBJ2-4; TCRdb proposes TRBD1, but this gene call is untestable without DNA. Germline CDR1 is LNHDA and CDR2 is SQIVND (reference sequence). The length of the CDR3 is 16 residues. The CDR3 protein is CASSIGQGRAKNIQYF.

This chain links TRBV7-2 with TRBJ2-7. The CDR3 is made up of 14 amino acids. Germline CDR1 reads SGHTA; CDR2 reads FQGNSA. CDR3 region: CASSRTGSSYEQYF.

This clonotype is classed as medium-sized by frequency. The V call is TRBV6-6, the J call TRBJ1-2; with no DNA, the TCRdb D assignment of TRBD1 cannot be verified. This CDR3 is 15 amino acids long. CDR1 is MNHNY and CDR2 is SVGAGI in the germline V gene (reference sequence). CDR3 region: CASRVGTGPHYGYTF.

The chain uses TRBV4-3 and TRBJ1-1; TCRdb picks TRBD1, but there is no DNA to check that call. The CDR3 is 18 residues long. Germline loops: CDR1 LGHNA, CDR2 YSLEER. The chain's CDR3 is CASSQDPGGRERGTEAFF.

The gene calls are TRBV7-9 and TRBJ2-7. From germline, CDR1 is SEHNR and CDR2 FQNEAQ (reference sequence). The CDR3 totals 11 residues. CDR3 region: CASSLGLEQYF.

The rearrangement links TRBV20-1 to TRBJ1-2. This CDR3 region has 13 residues. The germline V gene encodes CDR1 DFQATT and CDR2 SNEGSKA (reference sequence). The CDR3 spells CSASIWGPYGYTF.

The J gene is TRBJ2-1, the V gene TRBV7-9; the TCRdb call, TRBD2, lacks DNA for checking. This CDR3 region has 17 residues. CDR1 and CDR2 (germline): SEHNR, FQNEAQ (reference sequence). This chain's CDR3 is CASSSFGLAGLYNEQFF. The full variable domain, in which reference TRBV7-9 and TRBJ2-1 provide the parts outside the CDR3, is DTGVSQNPRHKITKRGQNVTFRCDPISEHNRLYWYRQTLGQGPEFLTYFQNEAQLEKSRLLSDRFSAERPKGSFSTLEIQRTEQGDSAMYLCASSSFGLAGLYNEQFFGPGTRLTVL.

The V call is TRBV18, the J call TRBJ1-6. In germline, CDR1 is KGHSH, CDR2 LQKENI. The CDR3 extends over 15 amino acids. CDR3 sequence reads: CASSPPGRANSPLHF.

The rearrangement uses TRBV11-2 and TRBJ2-1; checking the TCRdb D call of TRBD1 is not possible without DNA. This CDR3 comprises 15 residues. Germline V gene sequence: CDR1 SGHAT, CDR2 FQNNGV. CDR3 residues: CASSATGFSYNEQFF.

The chain's CDR3 is CASSSPGHSYEQYF. The chain is built from TRBV12-3 or TRBV12-4 and TRBJ2-7; TCRdb designates TRBD1, a call that cannot be tested without DNA. This CDR3 is 14 amino acids long.

This clonotype is deemed medium-sized (0.01 to 0.1%) by its frequency. V is TRBV4-3 and J is TRBJ2-7; the D call of TRBD1 rests on TCRdb alone, since no DNA is present to check it. CDR1 and CDR2 from the germline V gene are LGHNA and YSLEER. The CDR3 contains 14 residues. The CDR3 spells CASSQEHRGGEQYF.

Judged by frequency, this clonotype is medium-sized (0.01 to 0.1%). This sequence joins TRBV6-5 and TRBJ2-2; TCRdb's D call, TRBD2, is unchecked because there is no DNA. The CDR3 is 17 residues long. The V gene's germline CDR1 is MNHEY and CDR2 SVGAGI. The CDR3: CASSYSLRLAPTGELFF.